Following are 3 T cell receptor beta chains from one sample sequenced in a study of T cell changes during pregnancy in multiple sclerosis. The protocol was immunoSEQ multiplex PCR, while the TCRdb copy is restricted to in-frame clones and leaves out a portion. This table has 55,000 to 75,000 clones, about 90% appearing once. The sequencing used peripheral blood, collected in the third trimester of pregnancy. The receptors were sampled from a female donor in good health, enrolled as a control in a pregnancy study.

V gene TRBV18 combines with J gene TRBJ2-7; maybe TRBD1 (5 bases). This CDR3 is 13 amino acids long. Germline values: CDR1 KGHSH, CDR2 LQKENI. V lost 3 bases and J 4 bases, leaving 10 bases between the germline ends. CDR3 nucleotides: TGTGCCAGCTCACCCAACACAGGATACGAGCAGTACTTC. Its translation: CASSPNTGYEQYF. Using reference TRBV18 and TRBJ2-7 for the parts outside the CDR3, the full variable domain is NAGVMQNPRHLVRRRGQEARLRCSPMKGHSHVYWYRQLPEEGLKFMVYLQKENIIDESGMPKERFSAEFPKEGPSILRIQQVVRGDSAAYFCASSPNTGYEQYFGPGTRLTVT.

CDR3 protein: CASSQLRKWGTNSPFYEQYF. The DNA of the CDR3 is TGTGCCAGCAGCCAATTAAGAAAGTGGGGGACAAACTCTCCCTTCTACGAGCAGTACTTC. The V call is TRBV14, the J call TRBJ2-7, with D possibly TRBD1 on 6 matching bases. The CDR3 loop spans 20 amino acids. Trimming took off 2 bases at V and 3 bases at J, with 29 bases between the two ends. Germline V lookup: CDR1 SGHDN, CDR2 FVKESK.

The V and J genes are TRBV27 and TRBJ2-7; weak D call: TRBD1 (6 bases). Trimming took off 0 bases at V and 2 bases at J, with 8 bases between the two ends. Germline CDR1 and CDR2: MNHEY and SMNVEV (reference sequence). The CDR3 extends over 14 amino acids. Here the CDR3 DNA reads TGTGCCAGCAGTTTATCGGACAGTACCTACGAGCAGTACTTC. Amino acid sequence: CASSLSDSTYEQYF.